Below, 17 T cell receptor beta chains from the same sample are listed, as sequenced in a study of blood T cell repertoires in COVID-19. Using immunoSEQ multiplex PCR, the repertoire was profiled, and TCRdb retains in-frame clones only, with some absent. This sample has 250,000 to 350,000 clones, with 85% found just once. Sequencing was done on a sample of PBMCs or T cells enriched from blood (not recorded which). The receptors stem from a woman in her fifties or sixties who had recovered from COVID-19.

V gene TRBV4-1 combines with J gene TRBJ2-1; D perhaps matches TRBD2 (6 bases). The CDR3 sequence is 17 residues long. Germline-derived CDR1 and CDR2 are MGHRA and YSYEKL. V was clipped by 4 bases and J by 0 bases, with 16 bases between them. CDR3 protein: CASSLRNRGSSYNEQFF. For the CDR3, the DNA is TGCGCCAGCAGCCTTCGTAATCGGGGGAGCTCCTACAATGAGCAGTTCTTC.

The chain employs TRBV19 and TRBJ2-3, with TRBD1 matching over 12 bases. Germline CDR1 is LNHDA and CDR2 is SQIVND (reference sequence). The CDR3 sequence is 17 residues long. Trimming took 7 bases from V and 5 from J; bases not matched to a gene: 13. The CDR3 loop is CASIKAPGTGGLDTQYF. The CDR3 DNA sequence: TGTGCCAGTATCAAGGCCCCCGGGACAGGGGGCCTAGATACGCAGTATTTT. The whole variable domain, remainder taken from reference TRBV19 and TRBJ2-3, is DGGITQSPKYLFRKEGQNVTLSCEQNLNHDAMYWYRQDPGQGLRLIYYSQIVNDFQKGDIAEGYSVSREKKESFPLTVTSAQKNPTAFYLCASIKAPGTGGLDTQYFGPGTRLTVL.

This rearrangement joins TRBV7-2 to TRBJ1-3; TRBD1 might be the D (5 bases). This CDR3 spans 16 amino acids. The V gene's germline CDR1 is SGHTA and CDR2 FQGNSA. Trimming removed 2 bases from V and 0 bases from J, with 11 bases in between. The chain's CDR3 is CASSLNHRSSGNTIYF. The DNA for the CDR3 is TGTGCCAGCAGCTTAAATCACAGGAGCTCTGGAAACACCATATATTTT.

This rearrangement joins TRBV3-1 (or the pseudogene TRBV3-2) to TRBJ2-7; tentatively, D is TRBD1 (5 bases). This CDR3 has 12 residues. V lost 0 bases to trimming and J lost 7 bases, with 7 bases between them. The germline gives CDR1 LGHDT, CDR2 YNNKEL (reference sequence). The DNA of the CDR3 is TGTGCCAGCAGCCAAGATAGGGGAGAGCAGTACTTC. This translates into CASSQDRGEQYF.

The chain has TRBV4-2 and TRBJ1-5, with 8 bases lining up with TRBD1. The CDR3 runs 16 residues. Germline CDR1 and CDR2: LGHNA and YNFKEQ. The V and J ends lost 2 bases and 3 bases, in that order; junction bases with no gene match: 6. The CDR3 reads CASSQTGGIVNQPQHF. CDR3 in DNA: TGTGCCAGCAGCCAAACAGGGGGAATCGTCAATCAGCCCCAGCATTTT.

The chain joins TRBV11-2 to TRBJ1-3; D is possibly TRBD1 (5 bases). This CDR3 region has 14 residues. Germline CDR1 and CDR2: SGHAT and FQNNGV. The V end was cut by 5 bases, the J end by 0 bases, with 8 bases between. The DNA for the CDR3 is TGTGCCAGCAGCCGACAGTACTCTGGAAACACCATATATTTT. This gives the protein CASSRQYSGNTIYF.

The V gene is TRBV30, the J gene TRBJ1-2, with 8 bases aligning to TRBD1. Per the germline V gene, CDR1 is GTSNPN and CDR2 is SVGIG (reference sequence). The CDR3 contains 15 residues. Unmatched junction bases numbered 11, after V lost 3 bases and J lost 5 bases. The DNA of the CDR3 is TGTGCCTGGAGGGGGTATGGACAGGGAGATTATGGCTACACCTTC. Protein sequence: CAWRGYGQGDYGYTF.

The chain has TRBV19 and TRBJ1-2, with TRBD1 matching 7 bases. This CDR3 spans 14 amino acids. Trimming cost V 6 bases and J 7 bases; bases outside gene matches: 11. The V gene's germline CDR1 is LNHDA and CDR2 SQIVND (reference sequence). For the CDR3, the DNA is TGTGCCAGTAGCTCATCAGGGGGACCCAGTGGCTACACCTTC. This gives the protein CASSSSGGPSGYTF.

This chain links TRBV28 with TRBJ2-1; possible D gene TRBD2, 5 bases. Trimming shortened V by 3 bases and J by 2 bases, and 11 bases separated the two germline ends. The germline gives CDR1 MDHEN, CDR2 SYDVKM. The CDR3 spans 15 residues. CDR3 coding DNA: TGTGCCAGCAGTTTTCGAGGGCAGGCCTACAATGAGCAGTTCTTC. Translated: CASSFRGQAYNEQFF.

The V call is TRBV6-1, the J call TRBJ2-7, with TRBD1 as a possible D gene (9 bases). This CDR3 contains 16 residues. The germline CDR1 and CDR2 sequences are MNHNS and SASEGT. V was clipped by 4 bases and J by 3 bases, with 19 bases between them. The CDR3 bases are TGTGCCAGCAGTGGAGTAGCGGGGACAGGGCGCTACGAGCAGTACTTC. It yields the protein CASSGVAGTGRYEQYF.

This rearrangement joins TRBV12-5 to TRBJ2-5; no definite D call. The CDR3 is made up of 15 amino acids. Trimming removed 6 bases from V and 1 base from J, with 15 bases in between. Germline V gene lookup returns CDR1 LGHNT and CDR2 FRNRAP. Here the CDR3 DNA reads TGTGCTAGTGGCCCCGGTCAAACCCCCCAAGAGACCCAGTACTTC. Protein: CASGPGQTPQETQYF.

The V and J genes are TRBV5-1 and TRBJ1-4, with a possible D match to TRBD1 (5 bases). The CDR3 is made up of 15 amino acids. V lost 0 bases to trimming and J lost 4 bases, with 10 bases between them. From germline, CDR1 is SGHRS and CDR2 YFSETQ. The DNA of the CDR3 is TGCGCCAGCAGCTTGGCCCAGGGCGATAATGAAAAACTGTTTTTT. It specifies CASSLAQGDNEKLFF.

This clone appeared a single time. The genes are TRBV4-2 and TRBJ1-6, with D tentatively TRBD1 (6 bases). CDR3 length equals 16 residues. V was cut by 0 bases and J by 9 bases, with 15 bases left in between. Germline CDR1 LGHNA, CDR2 YNFKEQ. The CDR3 loop reads CASSQDAQGAGSPLHF. The DNA of the CDR3 is TGTGCCAGCAGCCAAGATGCACAGGGCGCGGGTTCACCCCTCCACTTT.

The chain uses TRBV7-6 and TRBJ2-7, with D perhaps TRBD1 (6 bases). In germline, CDR1 is SGHVS, CDR2 FNYEAQ. The CDR3 is 15 residues long. Trimming pared 2 bases from V and 5 bases from J, leaving 16 bases between. CDR3 in DNA: TGTGCCAGCAGCTTAAGCGCCGTGGCAGGGGACGAGCAGTACTTC. Encoded protein: CASSLSAVAGDEQYF.

This chain uses TRBV30 with TRBJ1-1; TRBD1 might be the D (5 bases). V lost 2 bases and J lost 0, with 16 bases in between. The CDR3 is 16 amino acids. Per the germline V gene, CDR1 is GTSNPN and CDR2 is SVGIG (reference sequence). The CDR3 sequence is CAWSPRRGLMNTEAFF. CDR3 nucleotides: TGTGCCTGGAGTCCCCGGCGGGGCCTAATGAACACTGAAGCTTTCTTT.

The J gene is TRBJ1-1, the V gene TRBV6-5; 7 positions match TRBD1. The CDR3 runs 16 residues. Germline assignment: CDR1 MNHEY and CDR2 SVGAGI. The J segment lost 6 bases and the V segment lost 0 bases, leaving 10 bases of the junction unmatched. The DNA of the CDR3 is TGTGCCAGCAGTTACTCGTTTAGACAGGGATTTTCTGAAGCTTTCTTT. Translation: CASSYSFRQGFSEAFF.

The gene calls are TRBV5-4 and TRBJ2-2, with TRBD2 matching over 13 bases. This CDR3 is 17 amino acids long. V lost 4 bases, J lost 3 bases, and 6 bases stayed unmatched. Per the germline V gene, CDR1 is SGHNT and CDR2 is YYREEE (reference sequence). This CDR3 is CASSPGLAGSDTGELFF. The CDR3 DNA reads as TGTGCCAGCAGCCCGGGACTAGCGGGATCGGACACCGGGGAGCTGTTTTTT.